Reported below is one T cell receptor (beta chain). Its specificity is not known. CDR1 is MNHEY and CDR2 is SMNVEV in the germline V gene (reference sequence). The CDR3 contains 13 residues. With 5 bases removed from V and 7 bases from J, the gap between germline ends came to 12 bases. The sample originates from a study of T cells in Graves' hyperthyroidism and ophthalmopathy. Each person with ophthalmopathy scored at least 3 on the Clinical Activity Score, reached NOSPECS grade 4 or higher, and had been ill under 3 months. Exclusion criteria comprised uncontrolled infection, other autoimmune disease, pregnancy or lactation. Study findings and constraints: Among thyroid clonotypes expanded above 0.001, most also appeared in blood. Patients with ophthalmopathy were separated from those with stable hyperthyroidism by a 13 V-J model.

Amplification of TCR beta CDR3 regions used RNA as the template. HTBI primers were used for first-round RT-PCR of the TCR CDR3. TCRdb reprocessed the multiplex PCR reads via MiXCR and lists one record per CDR3 protein. The sample holds under 600,000 distinct CDR3 sequences, around 15% seen once. The chain combines TRBV27 with TRBJ2-1; D ambiguous. The receptor comes from a woman between 35 and 50 years old with Graves' ophthalmopathy. Material: blood. The CDR3: CASSQHNSNEQFF. CDR3 nucleotide sequence: TGTGCCAGCAGTCAACATAATTCGAATGAGCAGTTCTTC.